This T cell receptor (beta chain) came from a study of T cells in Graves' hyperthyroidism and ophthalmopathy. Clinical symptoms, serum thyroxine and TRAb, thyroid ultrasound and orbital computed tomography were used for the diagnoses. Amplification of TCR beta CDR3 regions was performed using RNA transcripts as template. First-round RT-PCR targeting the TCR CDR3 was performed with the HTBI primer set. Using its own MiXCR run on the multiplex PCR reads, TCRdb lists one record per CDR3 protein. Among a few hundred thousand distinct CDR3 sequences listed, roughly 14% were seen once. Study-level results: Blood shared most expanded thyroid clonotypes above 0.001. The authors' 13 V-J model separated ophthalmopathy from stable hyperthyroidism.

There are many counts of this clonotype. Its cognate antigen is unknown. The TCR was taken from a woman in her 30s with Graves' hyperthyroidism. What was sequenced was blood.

The CDR3 reads CASSESRDYEQYF. CDR3 nucleotides: TGTGCCAGCAGTGAATCTAGAGACTACGAGCAGTACTTC. The chain combines TRBV2 with TRBJ2-7; D call uncertain. V shed 2 bases and J shed 3 bases, with 8 bases lying between them. Germline V gene lookup returns CDR1 SNHLY and CDR2 FYNNEI. The CDR3 runs 13 residues. Drawing the rest from reference TRBV2 and TRBJ2-7, the complete variable domain is EPEVTQTPSHQVTQMGQEVILRCVPISNHLYFYWYRQILGQKVEFLVSFYNNEISEKSEIFDDQFSVERPDGSNFTLKIRSTKLEDSAMYFCASSESRDYEQYFGPGTRLTVT.